This T cell receptor beta chain is drawn from a study of T cell responses to AZD1222 COVID-19 vaccine. The V gene lost 0 bases and the J gene lost 1 base, with 14 bases spanning the gap. This CDR3 has 17 amino acids. Germline loops: CDR1 SGDLS, CDR2 YYNGEE. The assay was immunoSEQ multiplex PCR, and TCRdb's table has in-frame clones only and misses some. The table lists about 93,000 clones, 86% of them singletons. This sequence joins TRBV9 and TRBJ1-3, with a weak D call TRBD1 (6 bases). The sequence was obtained from an adult in good health. Here the sequenced sample was peripheral blood, taken on day 0 of AZD1222 vaccination. The DNA for the CDR3 is TGTGCCAGCAGCGTAGGCGTCCACGGACAGTCTGGAAACACCATATATTTT. It specifies CASSVGVHGQSGNTIYF.